A single sample is the source of the 19 T cell receptor beta chains below, sequenced in a study of OX40 agonist ivuxolimab in advanced cancers. Sequencing was performed with immunoSEQ multiplex PCR; in TCRdb, only in-frame clones are kept and a portion is missing. The repertoire holds 60,000 to 80,000 clones, with over 80% as singletons. Here the sequenced sample was CD4+ or CD8+ T cells sorted from blood, taken in a trial of the OX40 agonist ivuxolimab. All receptors come from an adult with an advanced solid tumor such as melanoma, head and neck, liver or kidney cancer.

This chain uses TRBV28 with TRBJ1-1, with 9 bases lining up with TRBD1. This CDR3 is 14 amino acids long. Trimming removed 7 bases from V and 5 bases from J; junction bases left unmatched: 8. Germline values: CDR1 MDHEN, CDR2 SYDVKM. The CDR3 is CASTRTGVLTEAFF. DNA of the CDR3: TGTGCCAGCACCCGGACAGGGGTCTTGACTGAAGCTTTCTTT.

This rearrangement joins TRBV6-1 to TRBJ1-5, with a tentative D call TRBD1 (5 bases). The CDR3 runs 14 residues. The V gene's germline CDR1 is MNHNS and CDR2 SASEGT. V was shortened by 6 bases and J by 3 bases, with 12 bases between the two germline ends. The CDR3 loop is CASRTGLLNQPQHF. The DNA for the CDR3 is TGTGCCAGCAGGACGGGGCTTCTCAATCAGCCCCAGCATTTT.

This clone was observed once. The chain carries TRBV7-8 and TRBJ2-3; TRBD2 matches at 10 bases. Germline V gene sequence: CDR1 SGHVS, CDR2 FQNEAQ. The CDR3 spans 16 residues. The V and J ends lost 5 bases and 6 bases, in that order; junction bases with no gene match: 11. The CDR3 DNA sequence: TGTGCCAGCAGCCCCCTAAGCGGGAGGGCCCTGGATACGCAGTATTTT. This codes for CASSPLSGRALDTQYF.

J is TRBJ1-2 and V is TRBV2, with 12 bases matching TRBD1. V gave up 8 bases and J gave up 2 bases; unmatched junction bases: 9. This CDR3 comprises 16 residues. Germline CDR1 is SNHLY and CDR2 is FYNNEI. The CDR3 sequence is CASGPGQGAGNYGYTF. Here the CDR3 DNA reads TGTGCCAGCGGCCCGGGACAGGGGGCAGGGAACTATGGCTACACCTTC. The complete variable domain, with remaining parts taken from reference TRBV2 and TRBJ1-2, reads EPEVTQTPSHQVTQMGQEVILRCVPISNHLYFYWYRQILGQKVEFLVSFYNNEISEKSEIFDDQFSVERPDGSNFTLKIRSTKLEDSAMYFCASGPGQGAGNYGYTFGSGTRLTVV.

V is TRBV28 and J is TRBJ1-6; no definite D call. Per germline, CDR1 MDHEN and CDR2 SYDVKM. Trimming removed 3 bases from V and 0 bases from J, with 12 bases in between. The CDR3 is 17 amino acids. The CDR3 region has the DNA TGTGCCAGCAGTTTCAGTAGAGATAGCTCCTATAATTCACCCCTCCACTTT. Residues: CASSFSRDSSYNSPLHF.

The rearrangement links TRBV5-1 to TRBJ2-5; tentatively, D is TRBD2 (6 bases). The germline CDR1 and CDR2 sequences are SGHRS and YFSETQ. CDR3 size: 16 residues. Deletions cut 0 bases from V and 7 bases from J, with 19 bases between. CDR3 amino acids: CASSLVSVEAGGTQYF. The CDR3 nucleotides read TGCGCCAGCAGCTTGGTGTCGGTCGAGGCCGGGGGGACCCAGTACTTC.

The V and J genes are TRBV19 and TRBJ1-6; TRBD1 matches at 9 bases. Germline lookup yields CDR1 LNHDA and CDR2 SQIVND (reference sequence). J gave up 5 bases and V 8 bases, and 16 bases lay outside the gene matches. The CDR3 has 18 amino acids. The CDR3 DNA reads as TGTGCCAGTTCCGGGACAGGGAGCTCCCGCCCTCATAATTCACCCCTCCACTTT. Translating gives CASSGTGSSRPHNSPLHF.

The rearrangement joins TRBV7-9 to TRBJ1-2; maybe TRBD1 (6 bases). CDR3 length: 16 amino acids. Trimming took 5 bases from V and 4 from J, leaving 20 bases between them. CDR1 and CDR2 from the germline V gene are SEHNR and FQNEAQ (reference sequence). CDR3 nucleotide sequence: TGTGCCAGCAGCCCCGGGGGAGTCCGGGGGCTCTATGGCTACACCTTC. Translation gives CASSPGGVRGLYGYTF. Full variable domain (remainder filled in from reference TRBV7-9 and TRBJ1-2): DTGVSQNPRHKITKRGQNVTFRCDPISEHNRLYWYRQTLGQGPEFLTYFQNEAQLEKSRLLSDRFSAERPKGSFSTLEIQRTEQGDSAMYLCASSPGGVRGLYGYTFGSGTRLTVV.

CDR3: CAWSHAGGGYEQYF. The CDR3 nucleotides are TGTGCCTGGAGCCACGCAGGGGGCGGCTACGAGCAGTACTTC. The genes are TRBV30 and TRBJ2-7; 8 nucleotides agree with TRBD1. V trimming: 3 bases; J trimming: 3 bases; junction bases outside the gene matches: 7. Germline loops: CDR1 GTSNPN, CDR2 SVGIG (reference sequence). CDR3 length: 14 amino acids.

The CDR3 sequence is CATSRDMGQGRNQPQHF. The DNA for the CDR3 is TGTGCCACCAGCAGAGATATGGGACAGGGGCGCAATCAGCCCCAGCATTTT. The chain joins TRBV15 to TRBJ1-5; 10 bases match TRBD1. Germline V gene data show CDR1 as LNHNV and CDR2 as YYDKDF (reference sequence). Trimming cost V 0 bases and J 2 bases; bases outside gene matches: 4. This CDR3 has 17 residues.

The count of this clone is one. The chain has TRBV29-1 and TRBJ1-1; 7 nucleotides match TRBD1. In germline, CDR1 is SQVTM, CDR2 ANQGSEA. V trimming: 7 bases; J trimming: 5 bases; junction bases outside the gene matches: 10. The length of the CDR3 is 13 residues. The CDR3 sequence: CSGQRTGVTEAFF. CDR3 bases: TGCAGCGGCCAGAGAACAGGGGTTACTGAAGCTTTCTTT.

This chain links TRBV6-1 with TRBJ1-4; D is possibly TRBD1 (5 bases). The CDR3 contains 15 residues. Germline assignment: CDR1 MNHNS and CDR2 SASEGT. Trimming pared 6 bases from V and 4 bases from J, leaving 15 bases between. CDR3 sequence (DNA): TGTGCCAGCAGAGGATCCGGGGGGTTTAATGAAAAACTGTTTTTT. Its protein is CASRGSGGFNEKLFF.

The chain recombines TRBV10-2 with TRBJ2-2; D tentatively fits TRBD1 or TRBD2 (5 bases each). The germline V gene encodes CDR1 WSHSY and CDR2 SAAADI. V lost 11 bases and J 3 bases, leaving 13 bases between the germline ends. The CDR3 spans 13 residues. CDR3 nucleotide sequence: TGCGCCGCCCCTAGGGACGACACCGGGGAGCTGTTTTTT. This codes for CAAPRDDTGELFF.

The J gene is TRBJ2-7, the V gene TRBV5-5; D might be TRBD1 (5 bases). The CDR3 length is 15 residues. The V and J ends lost 3 bases and 2 bases respectively, with 15 bases between them. Germline V gives CDR1 SGHKS, CDR2 YYEKEE (reference sequence). The CDR3 DNA sequence: TGTGCCAGCAGCTCACTCAGGGATAGGACCTACGAGCAGTACTTC. This translates into CASSSLRDRTYEQYF.

The rearrangement uses TRBV9 and TRBJ2-5; 8 bases fit TRBD1. Germline-derived CDR1 and CDR2 are SGDLS and YYNGEE. This CDR3 region has 16 residues. V lost 3 bases and J lost 4; bases outside the gene matches: 11. CDR3 in DNA: TGTGCCAGCAGCGCTGGGACAGGCTCGATTTTAGAGACCCAGTACTTC. Residues: CASSAGTGSILETQYF.

The DNA of the CDR3 is TGTGCCATCAAGACAGGGGAGGACTATGGCTACACCTTC. It translates to CAIKTGEDYGYTF. V usage is TRBV6-5 and J usage is TRBJ1-2; 8 bases are a match to TRBD1. The CDR3 is 13 residues long. Germline V gives CDR1 MNHEY, CDR2 SVGAGI. The V and J ends lost 10 bases and 3 bases, in that order; junction bases with no gene match: 7.

The V call is TRBV4-1, the J call TRBJ1-2; 9 bases match TRBD1. CDR3 length: 16 residues. The germline V gene encodes CDR1 MGHRA and CDR2 YSYEKL. The junction had 5 bases not matched to a gene; V was cut back by 3 bases and J by 0 bases. The CDR3 sequence is CASSQAGTGSNYGYTF. The CDR3 bases are TGCGCCAGCAGCCAGGCCGGGACAGGGTCTAACTATGGCTACACCTTC.

V usage is TRBV10-3 and J usage is TRBJ2-3; 7 bases match TRBD2. V dropped 2 bases and J dropped 5; count of bases not matched to a gene: 4. Per germline, CDR1 ENHRY and CDR2 SYGVKD. The CDR3 totals 14 residues. CDR3 DNA sequence: TGTGCCATCAGTGAGCGGGGGGAGGTAGATACGCAGTATTTT. Encoded protein: CAISERGEVDTQYF.

The rearrangement links TRBV6-1 to TRBJ2-2, with TRBD1 as a possible D gene (5 bases). The CDR3 spans 13 residues. Germline V CDR1 and CDR2: MNHNS, SASEGT. The V end lost 4 bases, the J end lost 3 bases, and 6 bases lay between the germline ends. The CDR3 bases are TGTGCCAGCAGTGCCAGGGACACCGGGGAGCTGTTTTTT. Residues: CASSARDTGELFF.